This is a list of T cell receptor beta chains from one sample in a study of a mutant IDH1 vaccine in newly diagnosed glioma. Libraries were prepared by immunoSEQ multiplex PCR; TCRdb keeps only in-frame clonotypes and omits some of them. The table includes about 61,000 clones, under 90% detected once. These TCRs are of unknown antigen specificity. The starting material was PBMCs, obtained from a glioma patient whose treatment included an IDH1 peptide vaccine. Source of these receptors: a man in his forties or fifties with glioma. CDR3s include the opening cysteine and the closing phenylalanine or tryptophan. The D gene is left open where the match is weak. Expanded clones get a size class; other rows say once, few or many, or leave the size out.

>NA|NA|TRBJ2-7|TRBV1
TGCACCAGCAGCCCCTCCCGGGGGGGAGCGGGAGGAGGGCACGAGCAGTACTTC
CTSSPSRGGAGGGHEQYF
>NA|once|TRBJ2-3|TRBV9
TGTGCCAGCAGCGCGACAGAGGTAATGGATACGCAGTATTTT
CASSATEVMDTQYF
>TRBD1|NA|TRBJ1-3|TRBV5-4
TGTGCCAGCAGTCAGGGGGGACCTGGAAACACCATATATTTT
CASSQGGPGNTIYF
>NA|NA|TRBJ1-1|TRBV7-8
TGTGCCAGCAGCTTAGGGATGAACACTGAAGCTTTCTTT
CASSLGMNTEAFF
>NA|NA|TRBJ1-2|TRBV6-1
TGTGCCAGCAGTGGGAAGTCAGGGACTTCAATTTACTATGGCTACACCTTC
CASSGKSGTSIYYGYTF
>NA|once|TRBJ2-7|TRBV29-1
TGCAGCGTTGATCGGCTAGCAGGCGAGCAGTACTTC
CSVDRLAGEQYF
>TRBD1|NA|TRBJ1-1|TRBV18
TGTGCCAGCTCACCTCGACAGGGCCCCGCCACTGAAGCTTTCTTT
CASSPRQGPATEAFF
>NA|NA|TRBJ1-1|TRBV4-1
TGCGCCAGCAGCCAAGGGTGGGCCGGCCGGACTGAAGCTTTCTTT
CASSQGWAGRTEAFF
>TRBD1|NA|TRBJ1-1|TRBV15
TGTGCCACCAGGAGACAGGGGCCGGGCACTGAAGCTTTCTTT
CATRRQGPGTEAFF
>NA|NA|TRBJ1-5|TRBV11-3
TGTGCCAGCAGTGAGACAGTAAATCAGCCCCAGCATTTT
CASSETVNQPQHF
>NA|NA|TRBJ2-1|TRBV7-2
TGTGCCAGCAATCGGGACACATACAATGAGCAGTTCTTC
CASNRDTYNEQFF
>NA|NA|TRBJ2-4|TRBV21-1
TGTGCCAGCAGCAAAGAGGGGACAATAAGGGCCAAAAACATTCAGTACTTC
CASSKEGTIRAKNIQYF
>NA|NA|TRBJ2-7|TRBV2
TGTGCCAGCAGGAACAGGGATCTCTACGAGCAGTACTTC
CASRNRDLYEQYF